This TCR beta chain was identified during a study of T cell responses to AZD1222 COVID-19 vaccine. Profiling relied on immunoSEQ multiplex PCR, and the TCRdb table lists in-frame clones only, not all of them. The data hold about 260,000 clones, with more than 85% observed a single time. In germline, CDR1 is MDHEN, CDR2 SYDVKM. The CDR3 consists of 12 residues. The ends were cut back, 8 bases at V and 0 bases at J, with 7 bases in the middle. Study-wide points: A rise in Spike-specific TCR breadth and depth followed two AZD1222 doses.

A remark on this clone: What it binds is unknown.

This sequence was found in an adult in good health. The chain employs TRBV28 and TRBJ1-2; unclear D gene. This specimen was peripheral blood, taken on day 0 of AZD1222 vaccination. CDR3 residues: CASLGTNYGYTF. Written as DNA, the CDR3 is TGTGCCAGCCTCGGTACTAACTATGGCTACACCTTC.